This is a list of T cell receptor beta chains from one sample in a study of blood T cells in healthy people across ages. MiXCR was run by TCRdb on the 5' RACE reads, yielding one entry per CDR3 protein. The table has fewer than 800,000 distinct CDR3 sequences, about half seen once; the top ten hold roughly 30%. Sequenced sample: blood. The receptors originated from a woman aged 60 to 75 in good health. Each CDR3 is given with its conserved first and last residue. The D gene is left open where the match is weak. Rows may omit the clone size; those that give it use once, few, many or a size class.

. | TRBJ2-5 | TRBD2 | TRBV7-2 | TGTGCCAGCAGCAAATGGACTAGCGGGTGGTTAAGTGAGCAGTACTTC | CASSKWTSGWLSEQYF
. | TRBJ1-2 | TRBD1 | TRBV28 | TGTGCCAGCAGTCTCAGCCGGGGGACAGGAAGATATGGCTACACCTTC | CASSLSRGTGRYGYTF
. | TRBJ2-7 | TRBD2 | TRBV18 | TGTGCCAGCTCACCAACCACGGTAGCGGGAGGCTACGAGCAGTACTTC | CASSPTTVAGGYEQYF
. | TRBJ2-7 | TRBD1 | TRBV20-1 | TGCAGTGCTACACAGGTCGGGACAGGGGTCTACGAGCAGTACTTC | CSATQVGTGVYEQYF
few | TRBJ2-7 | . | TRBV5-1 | TGCGCCAGCAGAAGAGGTAGGGACGAGCAGTACTTC | CASRRGRDEQYF
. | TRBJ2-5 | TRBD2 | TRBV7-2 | TGTGCCAGCAGCTTACTTTTTCTAGCGGGAGGGAGTGGAGAGACCCAGTACTTC | CASSLLFLAGGSGETQYF
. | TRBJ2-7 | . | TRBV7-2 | TGTGCCAGCAGCTTAGTCCGGAGCTACGAGCAGTACTTC | CASSLVRSYEQYF
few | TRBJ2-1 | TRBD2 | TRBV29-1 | TGCAGCAGTGGACTAGCGGGAGTAGGTCGGAATGAGCAGTTCTTC | CSSGLAGVGRNEQFF
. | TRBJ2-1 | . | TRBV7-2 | TGTGCCAGCAGCTTATTTGGCCTCAAAGTGACACGTATGAGGAGTGAGCAGTTCTTC | CASSLFGLKVTRMRSEQFF
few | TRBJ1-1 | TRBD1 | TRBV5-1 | TGCGCCAGCAGCTTGAACAGGGGTTTGGCGGCTTTCTTT | CASSLNRGLAAFF
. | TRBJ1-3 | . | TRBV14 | TGTGCCAGCAGCCACGTTAAGGGGACGGGAAACACCATATATTTT | CASSHVKGTGNTIYF
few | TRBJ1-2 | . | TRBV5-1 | TGCGCCAGCAGCGCGGACGGTACCTATGGCTACACCTTC | CASSADGTYGYTF
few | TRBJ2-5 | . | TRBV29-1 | TGCAGCGTCCGACAGGGAGGCAATGAGCAGTACTTC | CSVRQGGNEQYF
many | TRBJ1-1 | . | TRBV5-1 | TGCGCCAGCAGCTTGGATGCGTACACTGAAGCTTTCTTT | CASSLDAYTEAFF
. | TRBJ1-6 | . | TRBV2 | TGTGCCAGCGGATCAAGCGGGACACCGCGCCCCTATTCACCCCTCCACTTT | CASGSSGTPRPYSPLHF
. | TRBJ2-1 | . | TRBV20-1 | TGCAGTGCTAGGAGTAGTTGGGCGGATGAGCAGTTCTTC | CSARSSWADEQFF
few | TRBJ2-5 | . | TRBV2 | TGTGCCAGCAGGGCCGGGACAACAGAGACCCAGTACTTC | CASRAGTTETQYF
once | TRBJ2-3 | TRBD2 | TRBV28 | TGTGCCAGCAGTTTACGAATAGCGGGGATTAAGGGAACAGATACGCAGTATTTT | CASSLRIAGIKGTDTQYF
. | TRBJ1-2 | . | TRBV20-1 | TGCAGTGCTAGAAGGCTGTCAGGGGATCTCAAAGCTAACTATGGCTACACCTTC | CSARRLSGDLKANYGYTF